This TCR beta chain stems from a study of blood T cell repertoires in COVID-19. The CDR3 is made up of 16 amino acids. V lost 5 bases and J lost 0; bases outside the gene matches: 4. Germline V gene sequence: CDR1 MNHNY, CDR2 SVGAGI (reference sequence). Libraries were prepared by immunoSEQ multiplex PCR; TCRdb keeps only in-frame clonotypes and omits some of them. Found here are around 200,000 clones, approximately 80% of them singletons; the top ten hold roughly 7.1%. The gene calls are TRBV6-6 and TRBJ1-4; 9 bases match TRBD1. This receptor was obtained from a human donor in a cohort sampled during active COVID-19. Source material: peripheral blood. CDR3: CASSPGQGATNEKLFF. The CDR3 DNA reads as TGTGCCAGCAGTCCGGGACAGGGTGCAACTAATGAAAAACTGTTTTTT.